This T cell receptor beta chain derives from a study of Graves' ophthalmopathy and Graves' hyperthyroidism listed by TCRdb under 2018. Study-level background: Peripheral blood was collected before any treatment was given, at the time of initial diagnosis. After sampling, hyperthyroidism patients received methimazole starting at 30 mg daily, and ophthalmopathy patients received high-dose intravenous methylprednisolone. In total, 135 blood samples were TCR-sequenced: 40 to 45 ophthalmopathy, some 75 hyperthyroidism and about 17 hyperthyroidism-to-ophthalmopathy patients. The 75 to 100 discovery patients were divided at random into training and test sets in a 7:3 ratio. To explore V-J signatures distinguishing ophthalmopathy from hyperthyroidism, a discovery set of roughly 100 patients (43 ophthalmopathy, about 57 stable hyperthyroidism) was enrolled. The study used TCR beta repertoire signatures to distinguish Graves' ophthalmopathy from Graves' hyperthyroidism and to predict progression to ophthalmopathy. An independent validation cohort was composed of some 19 hyperthyroidism patients and 17 patients who later progressed from hyperthyroidism to ophthalmopathy. In roughly 6 hyperthyroidism patients, T-cell repertoires of thyroid tissue and blood were compared.

This clonotype showed up many times. Its binding antigen is unknown. No per-base quality is available; no much larger clone lies one base away. The CDR3 goes from the cysteine to the phenylalanine over 16 residues. The read is trimmed to its CDR3 DNA, 48 bases read in frame from base 1. The junction carries 14 bases between V and J, which are trimmed by 0 bases and 2 bases respectively. CDR1 ENHRY and CDR2 SYGVKD are derived from the germline V gene. Hyperthyroidism was considered stable if no progression to ophthalmopathy occurred within 18 months of follow-up. Hyperthyroidism patients were newly diagnosed, were aged 18 to 65 years, and had a disease duration under 2 months. Patients were excluded if they had other autoimmune diseases, uncontrolled infections, pregnancy or lactation. Clinical symptoms, serum thyroxine, TRAb, thyroid ultrasound and orbital computed tomography formed the basis of the diagnosis. Using Ficoll-Paque density gradient centrifugation, PBMCs were isolated from about 9.2 ml of fresh peripheral blood. Total RNA was extracted using Trizol reagent, and RNA quality was checked on an Agilent 2100 Bioanalyzer.

TCR beta CDR3 regions were amplified from RNA transcripts for repertoire sequencing. The first round was an RT-PCR using HTBI primers with the Qiagen OneStep RT-PCR kit, and this first round was followed by a second-round multiplex PCR, then size selection and purification. Libraries were sequenced on an Illumina HiSeq2000 using paired-end 100 bp reads. The authors processed their data as follows. SOAPnuke was used for read processing, and reads with adapters, uncalled bases, a mean Phred below 15, or no exact constant-primer or identifier match were discarded. High-quality paired reads were merged with COPE v1.2.5. Each unique nucleotide sequence was treated as a clonotype, and MiTCR v1.1 was used to align the clonotypes to the IMGT TRB V, D and J references. Only V-J combinations with frequency above 0.0001 were analysed, covering approximately 99% of repertoires. A TCR clonal expansion and chaos score per V-J combination was defined as the ratio of F50 clonal expansion to chaos observed in the TCRdist matrix. Welch's t-statistics and random forest were used to narrow the features down to over ten V-J combinations, which were then fed into a naive Bayes classifier. The similarity between thyroid and blood repertoires was quantified using the Morisita-Horn index. The public reads were reprocessed in TCRdb via fastp at Q25 and MiXCR, keeping in-frame beta chains. Each CDR3 protein gets just one entry, which takes the most common genes and DNA from the rows behind it. These V and J calls are TCRdb output, not the study's own analysis. The sample table holds hundreds of thousands of distinct CDR3 sequences, of which under 25% were seen once. Roughly 3% of the sample lies in the top ten.

Results and caveats for the whole study, not just this receptor: In validation, the model predicted ophthalmopathy progression with about 70% sensitivity and roughly 72% specificity; 12 predicted patients were CT-confirmed with GO in a median of around 6 months. Most of the expanded thyroid clonotypes with a frequency above 0.001 were also detected in blood, and it was suggested that the thyroid immune response may be reflected by blood repertoires. In cross-validation, the 13-signature model distinguished ophthalmopathy from stable hyperthyroidism with about 90% sensitivity and around 81% specificity, and in the test set the corresponding values were roughly 78% and 74%. No statistical method was used to predetermine the sample size, and group allocation was not hidden from the investigators.

The sequence was collected from a woman in her late teens or twenties with stable Graves' hyperthyroidism. Donor details come from another sample of the same person, matched by shared clones. The V gene is TRBV10-3 and the J gene is TRBJ2-7; the D region possibly corresponds to TRBD2 (5 bases align). The sample consisted of peripheral blood. The CDR3 is CAISESDWKEAYEQYF. The nucleotide sequence reads TGTGCCATCAGTGAGTCGGACTGGAAAGAGGCCTACGAGCAGTACTTC.